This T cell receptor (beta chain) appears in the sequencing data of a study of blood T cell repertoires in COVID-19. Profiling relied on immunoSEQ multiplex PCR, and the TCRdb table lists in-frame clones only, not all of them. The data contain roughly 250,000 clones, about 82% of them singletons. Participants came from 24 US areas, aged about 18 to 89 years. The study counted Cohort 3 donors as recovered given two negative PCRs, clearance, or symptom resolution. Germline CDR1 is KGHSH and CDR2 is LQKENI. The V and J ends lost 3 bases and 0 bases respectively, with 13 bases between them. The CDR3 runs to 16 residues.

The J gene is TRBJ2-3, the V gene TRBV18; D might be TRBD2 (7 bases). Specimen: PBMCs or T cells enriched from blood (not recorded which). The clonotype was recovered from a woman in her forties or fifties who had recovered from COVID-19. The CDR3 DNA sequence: TGTGCCAGCTCACCGGTCGGGGGGCCGAGCACAGATACGCAGTATTTT. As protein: CASSPVGGPSTDTQYF.